A selection of T cell receptor beta chains follows, all from one sample in a study of blood T cell repertoires in COVID-19. The protocol was immunoSEQ multiplex PCR, while the TCRdb copy is restricted to in-frame clones and leaves out a portion. Of under 250,000 clones listed, roughly 80% were seen once; the top ten hold approximately 5.6%. The sequenced sample consisted of peripheral blood. The receptors stem from a woman in her 70s with COVID-19, enrolled during active disease. CDR3s include the opening cysteine and the closing phenylalanine or tryptophan. The D gene is left open where the match is weak. Clone size is stated in some rows and not others, as once, few, many or a class when expanded.

- | TRBJ2-3 | TRBV14 | 14 | - | TGTGCCAGCAGCCACGGCGGGAAAGGAGATACGCAGTATTTT | CASSHGGKGDTQYF
- | TRBJ1-2 | TRBV5-6 | 16 | - | TGTGCCAGCAGCTTGTACAGGGAAATGGCTAACTATGGCTACACCTTC | CASSLYREMANYGYTF
TRBD2 | TRBJ2-5 | TRBV5-4 | 16 | - | TGTGCCAGCAGCTTGGTTGGGGGAGGGGCCGGGGAGACCCAGTACTTC | CASSLVGGGAGETQYF
TRBD1 | TRBJ1-5 | TRBV28 | 13 | - | TGTGCCTCCCAGGGGGACAGGAGTCAGCCCCAGCATTTT | CASQGDRSQPQHF
- | TRBJ2-7 | TRBV3-1/TRBV3-2 | 11 | - | TGTGCCAGCAGCCTTCCGTATGAGCAGTACTTC | CASSLPYEQYF
- | TRBJ1-2 | TRBV6-5 | 15 | - | TGTGCCAGCAGTTACTGGGCCAGGGCCACCAAGGGCTACACCTTC | CASSYWARATKGYTF
TRBD2 | TRBJ2-7 | TRBV2 | 12 | - | TGTGCCAGCACTAGCGGTGGGAACGAGCAGTACTTC | CASTSGGNEQYF
TRBD2 | TRBJ2-1 | TRBV4-3 | 19 | - | TGCGCCAGCAGTTCCAGGGCAGGGGCGGGACTAGCGGGAAACAATGAGCAGTTCTTC | CASSSRAGAGLAGNNEQFF
TRBD1 | TRBJ1-5 | TRBV7-8 | 15 | once | TGTGCCAGCAGCCTCCGGGACAGGTCCATCCAGCCCCAGCATTTT | CASSLRDRSIQPQHF
TRBD2 | TRBJ2-1 | TRBV28 | 14 | - | TGTGCCAGCTTAGCGGGAGGACGCGACAATGAGCAGTTCTTC | CASLAGGRDNEQFF
- | TRBJ1-1 | TRBV28 | 15 | - | TGTGCCAGCAGTTTAGGGGGCGACATGAACACTGAAGCTTTCTTT | CASSLGGDMNTEAFF
- | TRBJ1-2 | TRBV7-9 | 13 | once | TGTGCCAGCAGCTTATCCGGGAGCTATGGCTACACCTTC | CASSLSGSYGYTF
TRBD1 | TRBJ1-2 | TRBV30 | 13 | once | TGTGCCTGGAGTGGGGACAGGGTTTATGGCTACACCTTC | CAWSGDRVYGYTF
- | TRBJ2-1 | TRBV5-1 | 15 | - | TGCGCCAGCAGCTTGACAGGACCCGTCAACAATGAGCAGTTCTTC | CASSLTGPVNNEQFF
- | TRBJ2-2 | TRBV7-9 | 15 | - | TGTGCCAGCAGCTTTGGAGGGCAGGGCACCGGGGAGCTGTTTTTT | CASSFGGQGTGELFF
TRBD2 | TRBJ2-1 | TRBV11-3 | 15 | - | TGTGCCAGCAGCTTAAATTCGGGACTAGATAATGAGCAGTTCTTC | CASSLNSGLDNEQFF
TRBD2 | TRBJ2-5 | TRBV7-9 | 16 | - | TGTGCCAGCAGCTTAAGGCTAGCGGGGAACCAAGAGACCCAGTACTTC | CASSLRLAGNQETQYF
TRBD1 | TRBJ2-1 | TRBV3-1/TRBV3-2 | 15 | - | TGTGCCAGCAGCCATGGGGGACAGTACTACAATGAGCAGTTCTTC | CASSHGGQYYNEQFF
TRBD2 | TRBJ2-2 | TRBV7-2 | 18 | few | TGTGCCAGCAGCTTAGGACTAGCGGGAGGGAAGTTTACCGGGGAGCTGTTTTTT | CASSLGLAGGKFTGELFF
TRBD1 | TRBJ1-1 | TRBV9 | 16 | once | TGTGCCAGCAGCGGAGGGACAGGGGGCTTCGGCACTGAAGCTTTCTTT | CASSGGTGGFGTEAFF
- | TRBJ1-2 | TRBV5-6 | 15 | - | TGTGCCAGCCTTGAATTCAGGGGCCTTCGATCGGGCTACACCTTC | CASLEFRGLRSGYTF
- | TRBJ2-1 | TRBV30 | 12 | - | TGTGCCTGGAGTCTCCCAGGAGGAGAGCAGTTCTTC | CAWSLPGGEQFF
- | TRBJ2-2 | TRBV19 | 15 | - | TGTGCCAGTAGTATTTCTAGCGTATACACCGGGGAGCTGTTTTTT | CASSISSVYTGELFF
TRBD2 | TRBJ2-1 | TRBV7-2 | 16 | - | TGTGCCAGCAGCGCAGCCGGACTAGCGGGAAGGAGTGAGCAGTTCTTC | CASSAAGLAGRSEQFF
TRBD1 | TRBJ1-2 | TRBV29-1 | 15 | - | TGCAGCGTTGCCCTCCGAGGGACAGGTCCCTATGGCTACACCTTC | CSVALRGTGPYGYTF
- | TRBJ2-7 | TRBV5-1 | 16 | - | TGCGCCAGCAGTCCCAATGTTGAGGGAGGAAGGGCCGAGCAGTACTTC | CASSPNVEGGRAEQYF
- | TRBJ2-3 | TRBV27 | 14 | - | TGTGCCAGCAGTTCCCTCCCCGAGTTGGATACGCAGTATTTT | CASSSLPELDTQYF
- | TRBJ2-7 | TRBV7-2 | 14 | few | TGTGCCAGCAGCTTAGCTTGGTCCAGAAACGAGCAGTACTTC | CASSLAWSRNEQYF
- | TRBJ2-2 | TRBV9 | 15 | once | TGTGCCAGCAGTGCAGGAGGCCCGAACACCGGGGAGCTGTTTTTT | CASSAGGPNTGELFF
TRBD1 | TRBJ1-1 | TRBV28 | 12 | few | TGTGCCAACCGGGGACAGCACACTGAAGCTTTCTTT | CANRGQHTEAFF
- | TRBJ2-3 | TRBV20-1 | 13 | - | TGCAGTGCTAGTCAGGGCCTCACAGATACGCAGTATTTT | CSASQGLTDTQYF
- | TRBJ1-2 | TRBV29-1 | 12 | - | TGCAGCGTTGTGAGGTTGGGTGATGGCTACACCTTC | CSVVRLGDGYTF
TRBD1 | TRBJ1-4 | TRBV18 | 15 | - | TGTGCCAGCTCACCACTTGGGACAGGAAGTGAAAAACTGTTTTTT | CASSPLGTGSEKLFF
TRBD1 | TRBJ1-2 | TRBV5-1 | 19 | - | TGCGCCAGCAGCTTGGGTTCAAGTGGACAGGACCCGTTTTGGTATGGCTACACCTTC | CASSLGSSGQDPFWYGYTF
TRBD2 | TRBJ2-7 | TRBV11-2 | 14 | - | TGTGCCAGCAGTATGGGACTAGCGGGAGTTAGGCCGTACTTC | CASSMGLAGVRPYF
- | TRBJ1-1 | TRBV29-1 | 11 | - | TGCAGCGTTGTGGAGCCGGGAGAAGCTTTCTTT | CSVVEPGEAFF
TRBD1 | TRBJ1-1 | TRBV2 | 15 | - | TGTGCCAGCAGTGAATGGGACAGGGCAGGGACTGAAGCTTTCTTT | CASSEWDRAGTEAFF
TRBD2 | TRBJ2-2 | TRBV9 | 16 | few | TGTGCCAGCAGCGTAGGAGTAGTAGCGGGAGCCGGGGAGCTGTTTTTT | CASSVGVVAGAGELFF
TRBD1 | TRBJ1-2 | TRBV5-8 | 13 | - | TGTGCCAGCAGCACCGGACAGGCTCTGGGCTACACCTTC | CASSTGQALGYTF
TRBD2 | TRBJ2-1 | TRBV7-2 | 15 | - | TGTGCCAGCAGCTTAGTCGTAGCGGGTTCGGGCGAGCAGTTCTTC | CASSLVVAGSGEQFF
- | TRBJ2-6 | TRBV5-4 | 15 | - | TGTGCCAGCAGGAATAGGAGCTCTGGGGCCAACGTCCTGACTTTC | CASRNRSSGANVLTF
TRBD1 | TRBJ2-5 | TRBV28 | 13 | - | TGTGCCAGCATACGGACAGGGGAAGAGACCCAGTACTTC | CASIRTGEETQYF
- | TRBJ1-3 | TRBV2 | 15 | - | TGTGCCAGCAGTGAACTCCTCGGCTCTGGAAACACCATATATTTT | CASSELLGSGNTIYF
- | TRBJ1-5 | TRBV19 | 15 | - | TGTGCCAGTAGTATAATTGAGGGAAGCAATCAGCCCCAGCATTTT | CASSIIEGSNQPQHF
- | TRBJ1-5 | TRBV7-9 | 17 | - | TGTGCCAGCAGCTTCGGGGTAACAGCTTATAGCAATCAGCCCCAGCATTTT | CASSFGVTAYSNQPQHF
- | TRBJ2-2 | TRBV5-1 | 14 | - | TGCGCCAGCAGCTCAGGACAGAACACCGGGGAGCTGTTTTTT | CASSSGQNTGELFF
- | TRBJ2-7 | TRBV10-3 | 13 | - | TGTGCCATCAGGGAGAGTAGCTCCTACGAGCAGTACTTC | CAIRESSSYEQYF
- | TRBJ1-2 | TRBV9 | 13 | - | TGTGCCAGCAGCGGAACAGGGTTTGATGGCTACACCTTC | CASSGTGFDGYTF
TRBD2 | TRBJ2-3 | TRBV9 | 15 | - | TGTGCCAGCAGCGCCACTAGCGGGAGTTGGGATACGCAGTATTTT | CASSATSGSWDTQYF
TRBD1 | TRBJ2-7 | TRBV11-3 | 16 | - | TGTGCCAGCAGCTTAGGGGACAGTTTGGGGTCCTACGAGCAGTACTTC | CASSLGDSLGSYEQYF
TRBD2 | TRBJ2-1 | TRBV7-2 | 16 | - | TGTGCCAGCAGCTTAGGGCTGTGGGAGGGCTACAATGAGCAGTTCTTC | CASSLGLWEGYNEQFF
- | TRBJ1-6 | TRBV9 | 14 | - | TGTGCCAGCAGCGTGAGTAACTATAATTCACCCCTCCACTTT | CASSVSNYNSPLHF
TRBD2 | TRBJ2-5 | TRBV24-1 | 17 | few | TGTGCCACCAGTGATTCCGGACTAGCGACTACTCAAGAGACCCAGTACTTC | CATSDSGLATTQETQYF
- | TRBJ2-1 | TRBV27 | 14 | - | TGTGCCAGCATTGGGGGGAAAGGGAACAATGAGCAGTTCTTC | CASIGGKGNNEQFF
TRBD2 | TRBJ2-3 | TRBV7-2 | 17 | - | TGTGCCAGCAGCCCCGCCAAACTAGCGGGAGGCTCAGATACGCAGTATTTT | CASSPAKLAGGSDTQYF
TRBD1 | TRBJ1-2 | TRBV6-5 | 13 | - | TGTGCCAGCAGCCAGGACAGGGACTATGGCTACACCTTC | CASSQDRDYGYTF
- | TRBJ2-7 | TRBV9 | 15 | - | TGTGCCAGCAGCGCGGGCTCCGGGAAAACCTACGAGCAGTACTTC | CASSAGSGKTYEQYF
- | TRBJ1-4 | TRBV28 | 17 | once | TGTGCCAGCAGTCCCCCCCTCTACGGGGGAACTAATGAAAAACTGTTTTTT | CASSPPLYGGTNEKLFF
- | TRBJ2-3 | TRBV28 | 15 | - | TGTGCCAGCAGTCATGGGGGGGCCGGCACAGATACGCAGTATTTT | CASSHGGAGTDTQYF